Listed below are T cell receptor beta chains from one sample, sequenced in a study of blood T cell repertoires in COVID-19. The protocol was immunoSEQ multiplex PCR, while the TCRdb copy is restricted to in-frame clones and leaves out a portion. The sample comprises tens of thousands of clones, approximately 80% of which are singletons, and about a fifth rests with the top ten. Material for sequencing was peripheral blood. The receptors shown here come from a woman of 80 years or more with active or convalescent COVID-19. CDR3s leave out the opening cysteine and the closing phenylalanine or tryptophan.

J | V | CDR3
TRBJ1-1 | TRBV7-9 | ASSGGGYTEAF
TRBJ1-2 | TRBV20-1 | SATENGYT
TRBJ1-1 | TRBV19 | ASSSRDRGQRAGTEAF
TRBJ1-2 | TRBV7-2 | ASGDPQGGYT
TRBJ1-2 | TRBV19 | ASSRPGNGYT
TRBJ1-5 | TRBV5-1 | ASSLVGGNQPQH
TRBJ1-2 | TRBV3-1/TRBV3-2 | ASSQGTGSNGYT
TRBJ2-2 | TRBV6-5 | ASSPRTGELF
TRBJ2-1 | TRBV29-1 | SVGLAGEGEQF
TRBJ1-1 | TRBV6-5 | ASWDRDSAEAF
TRBJ2-7 | TRBV5-1 | ASSLDLDEQY
TRBJ2-2 | TRBV24-1 | ATSAPGSGASGELF
TRBJ1-4 | TRBV15 | ATSRVSAGEEKLF
TRBJ2-4 | TRBV9 | ASSTPGGKNIQY
TRBJ1-2 | TRBV5-1 | ASSSMDSLYGYT
TRBJ2-5 | TRBV10-2 | ASSEGGTWETQY
TRBJ2-7 | TRBV18 | ASSPQGGGRYEQY
TRBJ1-1 | TRBV2 | ASSWDRGNTEAF
TRBJ2-5 | TRBV4-1 | ASSQEETIGTQY
TRBJ1-1 | TRBV5-1 | ASSRTGHANTEAF
TRBJ2-7 | TRBV2 | ASSEDSGGANEQY
TRBJ2-7 | TRBV5-4 | ASSRSQGRGYYEQY
TRBJ2-7 | TRBV7-9 | ASSLVSSGGSEQY
TRBJ1-1 | TRBV30 | AWRGGDRDNTEAF
TRBJ2-2 | TRBV3-1/TRBV3-2 | ASTQGGLGTGELF
TRBJ1-5 | TRBV6-1 | ASSEGQSNQPQH
TRBJ2-4 | TRBV15 | ATSRVLAGGNIQY
TRBJ2-6 | TRBV5-6 | ASSLDVSGANVLT
TRBJ1-2 | TRBV19 | ASSAGFDGYT
TRBJ2-3 | TRBV9 | ASSTLQGADTQY
TRBJ1-1 | TRBV30 | AWSFGGSNTEAF
TRBJ2-3 | TRBV7-8 | ASSLVTGGQTDTQY
TRBJ1-1 | TRBV5-1 | ASSLARGNTEAF